The text below deals with one T cell receptor beta chain. The CDR3 is made up of 11 amino acids. Germline values: CDR1 MDHEN, CDR2 SYDVKM. This entry belongs to a study of blood T cell repertoires in COVID-19. Study at large: Both acute and convalescent COVID-19 samples were obtained from the United States, Italy and Spain. PBMCs, B-cell-depleted T cells, or T cells were the source of the cDNA or gDNA that made up the material.

Methods used by the authors: Estimation of nucleated cell counts relied on the amplification of reference gene primers. The table came from immunoSEQ multiplex PCR; TCRdb's copy has only in-frame clones and leaves some out. Clonal size and the V and J genes are those of that table, whereas D and trimming came from the DNA. The sample includes 60,000 to 85,000 clones, over 70% of them seen just once. V and J are TRBV28 and TRBJ1-5; tentatively, D is TRBD1 (6 bases). Specimen: peripheral blood. This receptor was obtained from a human donor in a cohort sampled during active COVID-19. The CDR3 sequence is CGVGGAQPQHF. The CDR3 DNA sequence: TGTGGCGTAGGGGGGGCCCAGCCCCAGCATTTT.